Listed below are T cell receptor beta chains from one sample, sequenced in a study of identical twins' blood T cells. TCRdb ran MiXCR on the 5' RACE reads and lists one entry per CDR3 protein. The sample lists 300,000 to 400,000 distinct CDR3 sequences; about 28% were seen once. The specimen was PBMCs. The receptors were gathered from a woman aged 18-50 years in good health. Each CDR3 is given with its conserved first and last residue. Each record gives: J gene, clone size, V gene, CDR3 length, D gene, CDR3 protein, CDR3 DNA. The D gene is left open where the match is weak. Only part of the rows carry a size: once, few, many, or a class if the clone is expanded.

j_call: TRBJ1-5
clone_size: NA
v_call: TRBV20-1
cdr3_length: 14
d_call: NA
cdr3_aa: CSARVRQPNQPQHF
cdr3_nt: TGCAGTGCTAGAGTCCGACAGCCCAATCAGCCCCAGCATTTT

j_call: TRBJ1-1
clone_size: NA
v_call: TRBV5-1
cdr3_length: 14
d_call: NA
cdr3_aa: CASSFNQGGTEAFF
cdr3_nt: TGCGCCAGCAGCTTTAACCAGGGTGGCACTGAAGCTTTCTTT

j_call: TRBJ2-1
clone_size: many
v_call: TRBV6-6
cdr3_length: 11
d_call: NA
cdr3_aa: CASSYSGEQFF
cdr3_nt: TGTGCCAGCAGTTACTCGGGGGAGCAGTTCTTC

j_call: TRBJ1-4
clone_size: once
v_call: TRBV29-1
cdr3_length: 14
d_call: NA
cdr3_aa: CSVVHRATGEKLLF
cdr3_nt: TGCAGCGTTGTCCATCGGGCGACGGGAGAAAAACTGCTTTTT

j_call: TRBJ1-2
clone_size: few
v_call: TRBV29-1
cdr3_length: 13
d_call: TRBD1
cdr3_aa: CSVLTGASLGYTF
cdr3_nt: TGCAGCGTCCTTACAGGGGCGTCATTAGGCTACACCTTC

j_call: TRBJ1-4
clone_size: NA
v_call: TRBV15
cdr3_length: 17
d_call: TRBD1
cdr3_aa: CATSSEGTGASREKLFF
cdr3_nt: TGTGCCACCAGCAGCGAAGGGACAGGGGCCAGTCGGGAAAAACTGTTTTTT

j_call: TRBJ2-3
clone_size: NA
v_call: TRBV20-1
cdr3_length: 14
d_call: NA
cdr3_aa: CSARVGARTDTQYF
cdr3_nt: TGCAGTGCTAGAGTGGGGGCCCGCACAGATACGCAGTATTTT

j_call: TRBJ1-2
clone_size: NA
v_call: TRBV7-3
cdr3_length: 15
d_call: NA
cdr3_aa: CASSLSSGRDGVYTF
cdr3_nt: TGTGCCAGCAGCTTATCCTCCGGCCGTGATGGGGTCTACACCTTC

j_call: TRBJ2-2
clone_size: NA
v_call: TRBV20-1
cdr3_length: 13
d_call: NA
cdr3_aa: CSARPDNTGELFF
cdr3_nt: TGCAGTGCCAGGCCAGACAACACCGGGGAGCTGTTTTTT

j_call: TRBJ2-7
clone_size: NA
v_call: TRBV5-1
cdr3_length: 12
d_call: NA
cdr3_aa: CASSQNAYEQYF
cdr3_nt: TGCGCCAGCAGCCAAAACGCCTACGAGCAGTACTTC

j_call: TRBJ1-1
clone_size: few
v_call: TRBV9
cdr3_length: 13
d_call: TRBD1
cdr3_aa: CASSVTGVTEAFF
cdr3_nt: TGTGCCAGCAGCGTAACAGGGGTGACTGAAGCTTTCTTT

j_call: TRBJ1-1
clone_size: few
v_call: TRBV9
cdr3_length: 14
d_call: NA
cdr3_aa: CASSVANRDTEAFF
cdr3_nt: TGTGCCAGCAGCGTCGCTAACAGGGACACTGAAGCTTTCTTT

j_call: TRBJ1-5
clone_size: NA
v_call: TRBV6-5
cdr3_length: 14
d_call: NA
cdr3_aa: CASIYSERGQPQHF
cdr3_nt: TGTGCCAGCATTTACTCGGAAAGGGGTCAGCCCCAGCATTTT

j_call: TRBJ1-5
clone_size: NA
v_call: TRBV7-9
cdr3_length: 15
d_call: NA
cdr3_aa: CASSLGTGLGQPQHF
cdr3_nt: TGTGCCAGCAGCTTAGGAACGGGATTAGGGCAGCCCCAGCATTTT

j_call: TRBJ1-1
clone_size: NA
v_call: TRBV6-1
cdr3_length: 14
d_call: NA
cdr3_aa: CTSSGGRENTEAFF
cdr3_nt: TGTACCAGCAGTGGGGGACGGGAGAACACTGAAGCTTTCTTT

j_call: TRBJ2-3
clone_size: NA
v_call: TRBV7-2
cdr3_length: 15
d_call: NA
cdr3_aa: CASSLAEPITDTQYF
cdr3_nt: TGTGCCAGCAGCTTAGCAGAACCTATCACAGATACGCAGTATTTT

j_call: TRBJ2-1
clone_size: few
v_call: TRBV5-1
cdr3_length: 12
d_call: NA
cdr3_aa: CASSRPDNEQFF
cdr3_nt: TGCGCCAGCAGCCGGCCCGACAATGAGCAGTTCTTC

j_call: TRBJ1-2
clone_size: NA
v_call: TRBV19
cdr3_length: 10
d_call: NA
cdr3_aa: CATLQGGYTF
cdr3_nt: TGTGCCACGTTACAGGGCGGCTACACCTTC

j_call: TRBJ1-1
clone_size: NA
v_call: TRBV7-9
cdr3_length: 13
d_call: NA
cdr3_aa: CASSLKERTEAFF
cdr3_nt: TGTGCCAGCAGCTTAAAAGAAAGGACTGAAGCTTTCTTT

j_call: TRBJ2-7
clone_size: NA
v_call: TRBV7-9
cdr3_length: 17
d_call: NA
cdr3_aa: CASSLGRTAGNVFGQYF
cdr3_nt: TGTGCCAGCAGCTTAGGCCGCACAGCAGGAAATGTGTTTGGGCAGTACTTC

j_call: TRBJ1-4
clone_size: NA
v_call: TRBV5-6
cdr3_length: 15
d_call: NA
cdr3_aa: CASSLLPGRDEKLFF
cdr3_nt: TGTGCCAGCAGCTTGCTGCCGGGACGGGATGAAAAACTGTTTTTT

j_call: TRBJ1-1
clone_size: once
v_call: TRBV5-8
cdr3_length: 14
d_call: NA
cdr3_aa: CASRVDGGRSEAFF
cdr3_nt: TGTGCCAGCAGAGTAGATGGAGGCCGCAGTGAAGCTTTCTTT

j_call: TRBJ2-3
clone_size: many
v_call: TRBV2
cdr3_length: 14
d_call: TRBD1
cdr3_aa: CASSEPGQGNTQYF
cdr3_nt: TGTGCCAGCAGTGAACCGGGACAGGGAAATACGCAGTATTTT

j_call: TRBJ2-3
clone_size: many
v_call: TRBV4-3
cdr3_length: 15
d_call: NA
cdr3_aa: CASSQDGRAADTQYF
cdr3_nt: TGCGCCAGCAGCCAAGATGGAAGGGCAGCAGATACGCAGTATTTT

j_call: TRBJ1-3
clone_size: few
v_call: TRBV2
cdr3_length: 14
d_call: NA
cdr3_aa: CASSALGSGNTIYF
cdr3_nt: TGTGCCAGCAGTGCGCTGGGCTCTGGAAACACCATATATTTT

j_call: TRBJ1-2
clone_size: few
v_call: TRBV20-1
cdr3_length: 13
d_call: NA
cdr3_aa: CSAQTAEAYGYTF
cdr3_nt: TGCAGTGCCCAAACGGCAGAAGCATATGGCTACACCTTC

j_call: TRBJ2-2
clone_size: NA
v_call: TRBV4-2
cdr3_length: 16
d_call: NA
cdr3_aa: CASSQGRSEGTGELFF
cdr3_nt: TGTGCCAGCAGCCAAGGCAGATCTGAGGGGACCGGGGAGCTGTTTTTT

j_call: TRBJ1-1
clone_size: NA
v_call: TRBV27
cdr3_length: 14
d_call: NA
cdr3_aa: CASSLAGPHHEAFF
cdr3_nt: TGTGCCAGCAGTTTAGCCGGGCCCCACCATGAAGCTTTCTTT

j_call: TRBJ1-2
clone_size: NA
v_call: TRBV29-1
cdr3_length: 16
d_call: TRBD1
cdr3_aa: CSVISSQGIPNYGYTF
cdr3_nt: TGCAGCGTAATATCGTCACAGGGGATCCCTAACTATGGCTACACCTTC

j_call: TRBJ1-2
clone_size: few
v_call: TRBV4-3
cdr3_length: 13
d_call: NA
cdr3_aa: CASSQDWVYGYTF
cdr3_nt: TGCGCCAGCAGCCAAGATTGGGTATATGGCTACACCTTC

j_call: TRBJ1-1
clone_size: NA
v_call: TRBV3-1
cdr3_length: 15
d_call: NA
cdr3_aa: CASRPTVPMNTEAFF
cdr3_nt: TGTGCCAGCAGACCCACGGTTCCTATGAACACTGAAGCTTTCTTT

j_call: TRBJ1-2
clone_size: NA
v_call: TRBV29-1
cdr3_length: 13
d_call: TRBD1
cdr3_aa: CSARDSPNYGYTF
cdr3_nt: TGCAGCGCCAGGGACAGCCCTAACTATGGCTACACCTTC

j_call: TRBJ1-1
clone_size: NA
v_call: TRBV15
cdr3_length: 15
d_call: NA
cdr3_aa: CATSLNRGANTEAFF
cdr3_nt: TGTGCCACCAGCCTCAACCGAGGGGCTAACACTGAAGCTTTCTTT

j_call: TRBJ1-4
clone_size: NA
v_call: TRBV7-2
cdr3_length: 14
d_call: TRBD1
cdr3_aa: CASSLTGSNEKLFF
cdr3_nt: TGTGCCAGCAGCCTGACAGGGTCTAATGAAAAACTGTTTTTT

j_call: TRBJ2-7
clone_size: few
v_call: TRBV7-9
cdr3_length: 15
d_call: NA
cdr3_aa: CASSSSARGAYEQYF
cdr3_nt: TGTGCCAGCAGCTCCTCAGCGAGGGGAGCCTACGAGCAGTACTTC

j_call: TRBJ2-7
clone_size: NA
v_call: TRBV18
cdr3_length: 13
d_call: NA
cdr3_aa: CASSPQGFYEQYF
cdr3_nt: TGTGCCAGCTCACCACAGGGTTTCTACGAGCAGTACTTC

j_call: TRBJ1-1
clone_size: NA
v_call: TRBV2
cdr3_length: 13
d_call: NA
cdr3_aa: CASSEALDTEAFF
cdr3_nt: TGTGCCAGCAGTGAAGCCTTAGACACTGAAGCTTTCTTT

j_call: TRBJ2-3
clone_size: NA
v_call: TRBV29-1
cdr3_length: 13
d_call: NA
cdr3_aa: CSETGTDTYTQYF
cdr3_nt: TGCAGCGAGACAGGTACCGATACCTATACGCAGTATTTT

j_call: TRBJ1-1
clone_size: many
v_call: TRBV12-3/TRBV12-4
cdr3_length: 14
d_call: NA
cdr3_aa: CASSPWRPDAEAFF
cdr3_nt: TGTGCCAGCAGTCCATGGAGGCCCGACGCTGAAGCTTTCTTT

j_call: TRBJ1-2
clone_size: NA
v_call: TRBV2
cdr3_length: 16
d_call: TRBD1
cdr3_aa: CASSETLQGAGNGYTF
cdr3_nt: TGTGCCAGCAGTGAAACCCTCCAGGGGGCCGGGAATGGCTACACCTTC

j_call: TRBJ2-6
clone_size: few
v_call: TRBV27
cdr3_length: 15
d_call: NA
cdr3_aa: CASSLVSSGANVLTF
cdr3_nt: TGTGCCAGCAGTTTAGTAAGCTCTGGGGCCAACGTCCTGACTTTC

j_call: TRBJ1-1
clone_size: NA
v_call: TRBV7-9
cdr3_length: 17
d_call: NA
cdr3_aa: CASSNHLSTDMNTEAFF
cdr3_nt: TGTGCCAGCAGCAACCATCTCTCGACAGATATGAACACTGAAGCTTTCTTT

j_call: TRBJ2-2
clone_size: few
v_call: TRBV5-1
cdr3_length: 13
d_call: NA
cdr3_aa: CASSFGPLEELFF
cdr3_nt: TGCGCCAGCAGCTTTGGGCCGCTGGAGGAGCTGTTTTTT

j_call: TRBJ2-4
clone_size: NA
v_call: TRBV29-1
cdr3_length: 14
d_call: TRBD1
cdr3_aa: CSVQRGQAKNIQYF
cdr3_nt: TGCAGCGTTCAGAGGGGGCAAGCCAAAAACATTCAGTACTTC

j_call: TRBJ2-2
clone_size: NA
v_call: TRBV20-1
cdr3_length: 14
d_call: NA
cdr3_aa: CSARTLGSLGELFF
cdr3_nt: TGCAGTGCTAGAACTTTAGGGAGTCTCGGGGAGCTGTTTTTT

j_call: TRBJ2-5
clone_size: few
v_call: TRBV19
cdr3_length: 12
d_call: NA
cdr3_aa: CASSTFQETQYF
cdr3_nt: TGTGCCAGTAGTACCTTTCAAGAGACCCAGTACTTC